This T cell receptor (beta chain) appears in the sequencing data of a study of CD8+ T cells in alopecia areata. The sequencing template was cDNA reverse transcribed from extracted RNA. Generated by immunoSEQ multiplex PCR, the TCRdb table keeps only in-frame clones and is missing some. Of 80,000 to 100,000 clones in the sample, 44% are singletons; the top ten hold around 18%. Relative to its sample, this clone is medium-sized (0.01 to 0.1%). The germline V gene has CDR1 SGHVS and CDR2 FNYEAQ. V lost 0 bases and J 1 base, leaving 6 bases between the germline ends. The CDR3 runs 14 residues. This sample's treatment: oral pan-JAK inhibitor, 5-10 mg twice daily.

The rearrangement joins TRBV7-6 to TRBJ1-1, with D maybe TRBD1 (5 bases). Specimen: CD8+ T cells sorted from blood, collected at week 24, from a patient treated with tofacitinib. The sequence was obtained from a human donor with alopecia areata. The DNA of the CDR3 is TGTGCCAGCAGCTTAGCAGACAGGAACACTGAAGCTTTCTTT. Amino acids: CASSLADRNTEAFF.